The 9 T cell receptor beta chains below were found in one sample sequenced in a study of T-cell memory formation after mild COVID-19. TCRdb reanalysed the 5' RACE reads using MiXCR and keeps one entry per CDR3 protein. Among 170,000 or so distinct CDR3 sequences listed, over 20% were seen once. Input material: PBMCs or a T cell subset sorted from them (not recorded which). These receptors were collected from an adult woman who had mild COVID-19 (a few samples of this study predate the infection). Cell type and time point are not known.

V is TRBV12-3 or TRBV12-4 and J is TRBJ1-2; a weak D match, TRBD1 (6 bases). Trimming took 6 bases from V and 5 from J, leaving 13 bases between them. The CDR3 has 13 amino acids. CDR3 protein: CASSPQGGYGYTF. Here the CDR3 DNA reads TGTGCCAGCAGCCCACAGGGAGGTTATGGCTACACCTTC.

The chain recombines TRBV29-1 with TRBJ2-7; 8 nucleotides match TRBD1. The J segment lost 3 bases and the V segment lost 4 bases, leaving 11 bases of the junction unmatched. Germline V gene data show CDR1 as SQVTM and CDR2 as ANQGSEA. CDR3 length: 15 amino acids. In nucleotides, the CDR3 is TGCAGCGTTGGTGGGACAGGTCATGAAAGCTACGAGCAGTACTTC. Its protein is CSVGGTGHESYEQYF.

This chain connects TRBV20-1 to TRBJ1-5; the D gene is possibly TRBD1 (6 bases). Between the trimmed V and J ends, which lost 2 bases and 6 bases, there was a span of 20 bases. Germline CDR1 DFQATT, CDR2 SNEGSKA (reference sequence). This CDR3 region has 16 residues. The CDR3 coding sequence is TGCAGTGCTAGACTCCGGGCAGGGGAGGGTCGTCAGCCCCAGCATTTT. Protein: CSARLRAGEGRQPQHF.

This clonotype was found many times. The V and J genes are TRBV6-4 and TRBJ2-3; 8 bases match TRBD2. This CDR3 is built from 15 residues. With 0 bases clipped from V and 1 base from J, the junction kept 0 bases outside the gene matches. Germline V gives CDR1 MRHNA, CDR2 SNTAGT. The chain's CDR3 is CASSDSSGGTDTQYF. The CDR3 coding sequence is TGTGCCAGCAGTGACTCTAGCGGGGGCACAGATACGCAGTATTTT.

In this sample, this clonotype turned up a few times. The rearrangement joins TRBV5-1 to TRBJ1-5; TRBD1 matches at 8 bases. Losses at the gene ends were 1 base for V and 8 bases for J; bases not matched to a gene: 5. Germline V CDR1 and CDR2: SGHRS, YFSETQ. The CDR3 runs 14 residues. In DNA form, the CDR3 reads TGCGCCAGCAGCTTGACAGGGGGTGGAGAGCCCCAGCATTTT. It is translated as CASSLTGGGEPQHF.

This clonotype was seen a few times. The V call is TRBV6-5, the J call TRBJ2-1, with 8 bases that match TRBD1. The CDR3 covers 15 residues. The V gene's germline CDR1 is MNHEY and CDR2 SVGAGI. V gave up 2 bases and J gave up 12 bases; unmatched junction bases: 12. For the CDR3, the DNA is TGTGCCAGCAGTTACGGGGACAGGCCCAATGAAGGGCAGTTCTTC. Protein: CASSYGDRPNEGQFF.

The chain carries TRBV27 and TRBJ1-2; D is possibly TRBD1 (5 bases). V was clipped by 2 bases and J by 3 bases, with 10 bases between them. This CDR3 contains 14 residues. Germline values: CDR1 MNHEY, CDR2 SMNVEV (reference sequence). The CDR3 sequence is CASSLGGSDYGYTF. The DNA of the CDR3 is TGTGCCAGCAGTTTAGGGGGGAGCGACTATGGCTACACCTTC.

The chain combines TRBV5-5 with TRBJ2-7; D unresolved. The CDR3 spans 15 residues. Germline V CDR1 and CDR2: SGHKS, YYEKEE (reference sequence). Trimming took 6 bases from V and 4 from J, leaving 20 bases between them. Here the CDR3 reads CASTPAYPWGYEQYF. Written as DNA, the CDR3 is TGTGCCAGCACCCCCGCGTACCCTTGGGGATACGAGCAGTACTTC. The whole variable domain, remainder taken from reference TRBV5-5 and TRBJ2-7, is DAGVTQSPTHLIKTRGQQVTLRCSPISGHKSVSWYQQVLGQGPQFIFQYYEKEERGRGNFPDRFSARQFPNYSSELNVNALLLGDSALYLCASTPAYPWGYEQYFGPGTRLTVT.

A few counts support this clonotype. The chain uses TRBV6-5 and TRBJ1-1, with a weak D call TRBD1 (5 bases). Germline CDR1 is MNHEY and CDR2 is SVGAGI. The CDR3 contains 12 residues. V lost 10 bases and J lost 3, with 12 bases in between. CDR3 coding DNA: TGTGCCACCTTTAGGGGCTACACTGAAGCTTTCTTT. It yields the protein CATFRGYTEAFF.